This is a list of T cell receptor beta chains from one sample in a study of blood T cell repertoires in COVID-19. The protocol was immunoSEQ multiplex PCR, while the TCRdb copy is restricted to in-frame clones and leaves out a portion. The sample has roughly 230,000 clones; around 81% are singletons. Sample: PBMCs or T cells enriched from blood (not recorded which). These receptors were collected from a man aged 50 to 59 who had recovered from COVID-19. CDR3s include the opening cysteine and the closing phenylalanine or tryptophan. A D gene is named only where the DNA matches it firmly. A row's size may be missing; if present it is once, few, many or a size class.

d_call j_call clone_size v_call cdr3_nt cdr3_aa
TRBD1 TRBJ1-1 once TRBV10-2 TGCGCCAGCAGTGTTAGAACAGGGCAGGGGGCCTCCACTGAAGCTTTCTTT CASSVRTGQGASTEAFF
TRBD1 TRBJ2-3 once TRBV3-1/TRBV3-2 TGTGCCAGCAGCTGGGACAGGGGAATCTTGGATACGCAGTATTTT CASSWDRGILDTQYF
TRBD1 TRBJ1-1 few TRBV5-1 TGCGCCAGCAGCTTGGAGGAGGGGGCGGGCACTGAAGCTTTCTTT CASSLEEGAGTEAFF
TRBD2 TRBJ2-7 few TRBV10-3 TGTGCCATCAGAAAGAACGGGGGGAACTCCTACGAGCAGTACTTC CAIRKNGGNSYEQYF
NA TRBJ1-5 NA TRBV5-8 TGTGCCAGCAGCTTGCTATCCGGGGGGTTGGGTCAGCCCCAGCATTTT CASSLLSGGLGQPQHF
TRBD2 TRBJ2-7 NA TRBV3-1/TRBV3-2 TGTGCCAGCAGTCTAACTAGCGGGAAGGCAAACTCCTACGAGCAGTACTTC CASSLTSGKANSYEQYF
TRBD2 TRBJ2-5 NA TRBV2 TGTGCCAGCAGTGAAGAGGGACTAGGGATTGAGACCCAGTACTTC CASSEEGLGIETQYF
TRBD1 TRBJ1-1 few TRBV19 TGTGCCAGTAGTATAGGGTCTACAGGGGGACGAACTGAAGCTTTCTTT CASSIGSTGGRTEAFF
NA TRBJ2-1 once TRBV5-4 TGTGCCAGCAGCTTGCTGTTGGGAGCAGGTGAGCAGTTCTTC CASSLLLGAGEQFF
NA TRBJ1-4 NA TRBV6-2/TRBV6-3 TGTGCCAGCAGTTACGGGGGCACGAGCTCCGCAACTAATGAAAAACTGTTTTTT CASSYGGTSSATNEKLFF
NA TRBJ1-1 NA TRBV10-2 TGCGCCAGCAGTGAAACGGGGAGGGGCACTGAAGCTTTCTTT CASSETGRGTEAFF
NA TRBJ1-1 NA TRBV9 TGTGCCAGCAGCAAAACCAAACAGACTGAAGCTTTCTTT CASSKTKQTEAFF
TRBD1 TRBJ1-1 NA TRBV5-3 TGTGCCAGAAGCCCCTCACAGGCCAGCCGGGCGAACAGGGGGCAATGGGGCACTGAAGCTTTCTTT CARSPSQASRANRGQWGTEAFF
TRBD1 TRBJ2-7 NA TRBV7-3 TGTGCCAGCAGCACCGGGACAGGGGCGAGGGAGCAGTACTTC CASSTGTGAREQYF
TRBD2 TRBJ2-1 NA TRBV7-9 TGTGCCAGCAGCTTTCGGGGGGGAAGCGAGCAGTTCTTC CASSFRGGSEQFF
NA TRBJ2-7 NA TRBV29-1 TGCAGCGTTGGACAGGGGAGGGATTTCTACGAGCAGTACTTC CSVGQGRDFYEQYF
NA TRBJ1-4 NA TRBV20-1 TGCAGTGCTAGTGGGAGTCCTAATGAAAAACTGTTTTTT CSASGSPNEKLFF
NA TRBJ2-2 once TRBV24-1 TGTGCCACCAGTGACCTGCCCCGGGAGCTAAACACCGGGGAGCTGTTTTTT CATSDLPRELNTGELFF
NA TRBJ1-1 NA TRBV27 TGTGCCAGCAGTTTATCCGGCAGGCCAGGGACTGAAGCTTTCTTT CASSLSGRPGTEAFF
TRBD2 TRBJ2-3 few TRBV29-1 TGCAGCGTTGAAGATGGAGGGACTAGCGGGGGGGCCATGATGGATACGCAGTATTTT CSVEDGGTSGGAMMDTQYF
NA TRBJ2-1 NA TRBV5-1 TGCGCCAGCAGCTTGGTCACCCAGGCTACCCAGGTCGATGAGCAGTTCTTC CASSLVTQATQVDEQFF
NA TRBJ1-5 NA TRBV12-3/TRBV12-4 TGTGCCAGCAGTTCTACAGGGTACCAGCCCCAGCATTTT CASSSTGYQPQHF
NA TRBJ1-4 NA TRBV12-3/TRBV12-4 TGTGCCAGCAGTGGTAGTGGTCGTGAAAAACTGTTTTTT CASSGSGREKLFF
TRBD1 TRBJ1-3 once TRBV5-1 TGCGCCAGCAGCTTTCAGGGGGTCTCTGGAAACACCATATATTTT CASSFQGVSGNTIYF
NA TRBJ1-4 once TRBV10-1 TGCGCCAGCATCCCGGTGGCGGGTCTCGAAAAACTGTTTTTT CASIPVAGLEKLFF
TRBD1 TRBJ2-1 once TRBV27 TGTGCCAGCAGTTCCAGTCGGACAGGGATACATGAGCAGTTCTTC CASSSSRTGIHEQFF
TRBD1 TRBJ2-2 NA TRBV11-2 TGTGCCAGCAGGCCGGGACAGGGGGCCGGGGAGCTGTTTTTT CASRPGQGAGELFF
NA TRBJ1-3 NA TRBV11-2 TGTGCCAGCAGCTTATCAGGGCCCGGAAACACCATATATTTT CASSLSGPGNTIYF
TRBD1 TRBJ1-5 NA TRBV19 TGTGCCAGTAGCCCGACAGGGTCACAGCCCCAGCATTTT CASSPTGSQPQHF
NA TRBJ2-1 NA TRBV3-1/TRBV3-2 TGTGCCAGCAGCCAAGCTGAGGAGCAGTTCTTC CASSQAEEQFF
TRBD2 TRBJ2-1 few TRBV5-5 TGTGCCAGCAGGGGACTAGCTGGGGAGCAGTTCTTC CASRGLAGEQFF
NA TRBJ1-3 NA TRBV18 TGTGCCAGCTCACCGGGGGGCTCTGGAAACACCATATATTTT CASSPGGSGNTIYF
NA TRBJ1-2 once TRBV4-1 TGCGCCAGCAGCCAAGAAGGGGCAGGGGGCTACACCTTC CASSQEGAGGYTF
TRBD2 TRBJ2-3 NA TRBV6-7 TGTGCCAGCAGTTACTCTAGCGGGCCCTGTTCAGATACGCAGTATTTT CASSYSSGPCSDTQYF
TRBD1 TRBJ2-1 once TRBV19 TGTGCCAGTAGACGAAAACAGGGGCTTTACAATGAGCAGTTCTTC CASRRKQGLYNEQFF
NA TRBJ1-1 many TRBV14 TGTGCCAGCAGCCCCCTGGGAGGGGGGGCCAAGACTGAAGCTTTCTTT CASSPLGGGAKTEAFF
NA TRBJ1-2 NA TRBV3-1/TRBV3-2 TGTGCCAGCAGCCAAGCGACAGAACTTGGCTACACCTTC CASSQATELGYTF
NA TRBJ2-7 once TRBV21-1 TGTGCCAGCATCTGGGGGACAGGGGACCACGAGCAGTACTTC CASIWGTGDHEQYF
NA TRBJ2-5 NA TRBV4-3 TGCGCCAGCAGCCAAGATATATCCAGCCAAGAGACCCAGTACTTC CASSQDISSQETQYF
NA TRBJ1-5 NA TRBV18 TGTGCCAGCTCACCACGGACGGGAGGTTGGTCCCAGCATTTT CASSPRTGGWSQHF
TRBD2 TRBJ2-7 NA TRBV9 TGTGCCAGCAGCACAACTAGCGGACCCTACGAGCAGTACTTC CASSTTSGPYEQYF
TRBD1 TRBJ1-5 NA TRBV28 TGTGCCAGCACCACCGGGACAGGGGGAGTCACGGAGCCCCAGCATTTT CASTTGTGGVTEPQHF
NA TRBJ1-1 NA TRBV27 TGTGCCAGCAGATCCGACAGATTGAACACTGAAGCTTTCTTT CASRSDRLNTEAFF
NA TRBJ1-2 NA TRBV12-3/TRBV12-4 TGTGCCAGCGTCGACAGGAGTTATGGCTACACCTTC CASVDRSYGYTF
TRBD2 TRBJ2-3 once TRBV24-1 TGTGCCACCAGTTCTTACCTAGCGGGGGCCACAGATACGCAGTATTTT CATSSYLAGATDTQYF
TRBD2 TRBJ2-5 NA TRBV5-5 TGTGCCAGCAGCTCCGGGACTAGCGGGAGGGCCGGGGAGACCCAGTACTTC CASSSGTSGRAGETQYF